This is a list of T cell receptor beta chains from one sample in a study of neurological immune-mediated disorders. TCRdb processed the 5' RACE reads anew with MiXCR; each CDR3 protein has one entry. The data show about 38,000 distinct CDR3 sequences, around 5% seen once. The sequencing input was CD4+ T cells from blood. These receptors originate from a man aged 18-30 years in good health. Each CDR3 is given with its conserved first and last residue. Fields, in order: clone size, V gene, J gene, D gene, CDR3 DNA, CDR3 protein. A D gene is named only where the DNA matches it firmly. For some rows the clone size is stated as once, few or many, or as a class when expanded; others skip it.

many,TRBV5-1,TRBJ2-3,TRBD2,TGCGCCAGCAGCTGGAGCGGGGGGGCTGGCGATACGCAGTATTTT,CASSWSGGAGDTQYF
many,TRBV7-3,TRBJ2-1,-,TGTGCCAGCAGCACCGGACAGTTCAATGAGCAGTTCTTC,CASSTGQFNEQFF
many,TRBV20-1,TRBJ1-5,-,TGCAGTGCTAGAGCGAATAGGGGAAACAATCAGCCCCAGCATTTT,CSARANRGNNQPQHF
many,TRBV21-1,TRBJ2-7,-,TGTGCCAGCAGCCAAATCAGAGGGCGCGAGCAGTACTTC,CASSQIRGREQYF
many,TRBV9,TRBJ1-1,-,TGTGCCAGCAGCGTAGACGGTACAGGGAACACTGAAGCTTTCTTT,CASSVDGTGNTEAFF
few,TRBV7-2,TRBJ2-7,TRBD2,TGTGCCAGCAGCGCCGACCGGGACTACCCGATTCCAGACTACGAGCAGTACTTC,CASSADRDYPIPDYEQYF
many,TRBV19,TRBJ2-7,TRBD1,TGTGCCAGTAGTATAGCGCGTGGGACAGGGACTCCCTACGAGCAGTACTTC,CASSIARGTGTPYEQYF
many,TRBV10-3,TRBJ1-1,-,TGTGCCATCAGTGAGATCGAATCGAACACTGAAGCTTTCTTT,CAISEIESNTEAFF
many,TRBV27,TRBJ2-2,TRBD1,TGTGCCAGCAGGATGAGACAGGGGGCTGACGGGGAGCTGTTTTTT,CASRMRQGADGELFF
few,TRBV7-9,TRBJ2-3,-,TGTGCCAGCAGGGAGTGGGTTGACACCGATACGCAGTATTTT,CASREWVDTDTQYF
medium-sized,TRBV29-1,TRBJ2-1,TRBD2,TGCAGCGTTGAAGAGGGAGGGAGGAATGAGCAGTTCTTC,CSVEEGGRNEQFF
many,TRBV4-1,TRBJ1-5,-,TGCGCCAGCAGCCAAGCCAGAACAGGGCCCCAGCATTTT,CASSQARTGPQHF
many,TRBV5-1,TRBJ1-1,-,TGCGCCAGCAGCTTGGAGGCCGGGCAGGTCTATGAAGCTTTCTTT,CASSLEAGQVYEAFF
many,TRBV5-6,TRBJ1-2,-,TGTGCCAGCAGCCAATTGGGTCAGGTTTCGAACTATGGCTACACCTTC,CASSQLGQVSNYGYTF
many,TRBV6-6,TRBJ1-3,-,TGTGCCAGCAGGGCACGTGGTCTACTCTCTGGAAACACCATATATTTT,CASRARGLLSGNTIYF
-,TRBV20-1,TRBJ1-3,-,TGCAGTGCTAGAGACCGGGACATAGGAAACACCATATATTTT,CSARDRDIGNTIYF
many,TRBV5-4,TRBJ2-3,TRBD1,TGTGCCAGCACCCAGGGACAGAGTATCACAGATACGCAGTATTTT,CASTQGQSITDTQYF
many,TRBV7-2,TRBJ2-3,-,TGTGCCAGCAGCTCTTACCCAGTCACAGATACGCAGTATTTT,CASSSYPVTDTQYF
many,TRBV5-1,TRBJ1-1,TRBD1,TGCGCCAGCAGCTTACTACAGGGGCGCCGGAACACTGAAGCTTTCTTT,CASSLLQGRRNTEAFF
many,TRBV18,TRBJ1-1,-,TGTGCCAGCTCTGAAAGTGACACTGAAGCTTTCTTT,CASSESDTEAFF